The present TCR beta chain was sequenced within a study of T cells in Graves' hyperthyroidism and ophthalmopathy. Study as a whole: Any treatment followed the collection of peripheral blood at initial diagnosis.

Details on this clonotype: The target antigen is unknown.

Authors of the study amplified TCR beta CDR3 regions from RNA transcripts. The primer set for the first-round RT-PCR of the TCR CDR3 was HTBI. TCRdb analysed the multiplex PCR reads with MiXCR anew, one entry per CDR3 protein. The profile shows about 570,000 distinct CDR3 sequences, 12% to 15% of them singletons. Overall study findings and caveats: Blood shared most expanded thyroid clonotypes above 0.001.

Graves' hyperthyroidism qualified as stable when ophthalmopathy did not progress within 18 months. The sample consisted of blood. The receptor was derived from a woman aged 40 to 50 with Graves' hyperthyroidism.

CDR3 loop: CASSVLDSNNEQFF. The CDR3 DNA is TGTGCCAGCAGCGTACTAGACTCGAACAATGAGCAGTTCTTC. The gene calls are TRBV9 and TRBJ2-1, with D unclear. Germline CDR1 SGDLS, CDR2 YYNGEE. The V end lost 1 base, the J end lost 5 bases, and 10 bases lay between the germline ends. The CDR3 spans 14 residues.